The 32 T cell receptor beta chains below were found in one sample sequenced in a study of cytomegalovirus exposure and HLA in healthy donors. The PCR was carried out with 60 Vbeta primers and 13 Jbeta primers. Assay used: immunoSEQ multiplex PCR; TCRdb lists only in-frame clones, some missing. Of about 100,000 clones in the sample, 78% were seen once. Sequencing was performed on PBMCs. The receptors here all came from a woman aged 55-69 years in good health and CMV-seronegative.

The V gene is TRBV18, the J gene TRBJ1-3; D may be TRBD1 (5 bases). The V and J ends lost 4 bases and 0 bases respectively, with 19 bases between them. Per the germline V gene, CDR1 is KGHSH and CDR2 is LQKENI. The CDR3 has 18 amino acids. In DNA, the CDR3 is TGTGCCAGCTCACTGACAAGCGGGGGGACTGGCTCTGGAAACACCATATATTTT. This encodes CASSLTSGGTGSGNTIYF.

The chain carries TRBV29-1 and TRBJ2-2, with 8 bases aligning to TRBD1. The germline V gene has CDR1 SQVTM and CDR2 ANQGSEA. V shed 4 bases, J shed 4 bases, and the junction held 14 bases outside the gene matches. The CDR3 is 17 residues long. This CDR3 reads CSVGGTSGTGSTGELFF. CDR3 DNA: TGCAGCGTTGGGGGGACCTCCGGGACAGGCAGCACCGGGGAGCTGTTTTTT.

DNA of the CDR3: TGCGCCAGCAGCTTGGGGACAGTGGGTACGCAGTATTTT. Translating it yields CASSLGTVGTQYF. The V gene is TRBV5-1, the J gene TRBJ2-3; a possible D gene is TRBD1 (6 bases). CDR3 length: 13 amino acids. Germline V gene data show CDR1 as SGHRS and CDR2 as YFSETQ. The V end lost 0 bases, the J end lost 8 bases, and 10 bases lay between the germline ends.

J is TRBJ1-1 and V is TRBV5-4; D may be TRBD1 (6 bases). CDR3 length: 14 residues. Germline values: CDR1 SGHNT, CDR2 YYREEE (reference sequence). Trimming took off 4 bases at V and 1 base at J, with 11 bases between the two ends. CDR3 region: CASSKSTGNTEAFF. The CDR3 bases are TGTGCCAGCAGCAAGTCGACAGGGAACACTGAAGCTTTCTTT.

The V and J genes are TRBV11-2 and TRBJ2-2; D possibly corresponds to TRBD2 (6 bases). The V end lost 3 bases, the J end lost 1 base, and 15 bases lay between the germline ends. Germline V gene lookup returns CDR1 SGHAT and CDR2 FQNNGV. The CDR3 covers 17 residues. DNA of the CDR3: TGTGCCAGCAGCTTCGTACAAACAGCGGGGAACACCGGGGAGCTGTTTTTT. Its translation: CASSFVQTAGNTGELFF.

In this sample, this clone turned up a few times. The rearrangement uses TRBV6-1 and TRBJ1-2; 10 bases fit TRBD1. Germline CDR1 and CDR2: MNHNS and SASEGT. CDR3 length: 16 amino acids. V trimming: 5 bases; J trimming: 0 bases; junction bases outside the gene matches: 6. In nucleotides, the CDR3 is TGTGCCAGCAGTAAAGACAGGGGGCTTACTAACTATGGCTACACCTTC. Translation: CASSKDRGLTNYGYTF.

The V and J genes are TRBV5-4 and TRBJ1-1, with D hard to call. This CDR3 is 15 amino acids long. Germline CDR1 reads SGHNT; CDR2 reads YYREEE (reference sequence). V was trimmed by 0 bases and J by 1 base, leaving 10 bases between them. For the CDR3, the DNA is TGTGCCAGCAGCTTGGGGGTACAGTCGAACACTGAAGCTTTCTTT. This translates into CASSLGVQSNTEAFF.

This clone was observed a handful of times. This sequence joins TRBV7-2 and TRBJ1-3; D ambiguous. Germline V gives CDR1 SGHTA, CDR2 FQGNSA. The CDR3 has 15 residues. Trimming pared 5 bases from V and 1 base from J, leaving 12 bases between. CDR3 sequence reads: CASSVSSGSGNTIYF. The CDR3 bases are TGTGCCAGCAGCGTTAGCTCGGGGTCTGGAAACACCATATATTTT.

J is TRBJ2-7 and V is TRBV27; D perhaps matches TRBD1 (5 bases). This CDR3 is 15 amino acids long. Germline CDR1 reads MNHEY; CDR2 reads SMNVEV (reference sequence). V lost 0 bases, J lost 2 bases, and 11 bases lay in between. The chain's CDR3 is CASSLSQGSPYEQYF. DNA of the CDR3: TGTGCCAGCAGTTTATCCCAGGGCTCCCCCTACGAGCAGTACTTC.

This chain uses TRBV6-5 with TRBJ1-1; D gene ambiguous. The CDR3 spans 12 residues. V lost 5 bases, J lost 3 bases, and 7 bases lay in between. Germline V lookup: CDR1 MNHEY, CDR2 SVGAGI. CDR3 sequence reads: CASSTQDTEAFF. CDR3 DNA sequence: TGTGCCAGCAGTACCCAGGACACTGAAGCTTTCTTT.

The chain is built from TRBV10-2 and TRBJ2-7; TRBD2 might be the D (6 bases). The CDR3 loop spans 12 amino acids. Germline CDR1 reads WSHSY; CDR2 reads SAAADI. V lost 11 bases and J 3 bases, leaving 14 bases between the germline ends. CDR3 nucleotide sequence: TGCGCCTGCGGGACGGACCTCTACGAGCAGTACTTC. It yields the protein CACGTDLYEQYF.

This sequence joins TRBV9 and TRBJ2-7; D is perhaps TRBD2 (6 bases). Trimming removed 4 bases from V and 6 bases from J, with 20 bases in between. The CDR3 length is 15 residues. Germline assignment: CDR1 SGDLS and CDR2 YYNGEE. The CDR3 DNA sequence: TGTGCCAGCAGCCAAGAAGGATGGAGGGCTTCCGAGCAGTACTTC. As protein: CASSQEGWRASEQYF.

This clone has just one count. The chain is built from TRBV4-3 and TRBJ2-5; TRBD2 might be the D (5 bases). The V gene lost 1 base and the J gene lost 2 bases, with 14 bases spanning the gap. Germline V gene sequence: CDR1 LGHNA, CDR2 YSLEER. This CDR3 is 16 amino acids long. This CDR3 is CASSQGGIRGQETQYF. CDR3 DNA: TGCGCCAGCAGCCAAGGGGGTATCCGGGGTCAAGAGACCCAGTACTTC.

This clone was recorded once. The chain employs TRBV2 and TRBJ1-2; TRBD1 might be the D (6 bases). Trimming removed 2 bases from V and 6 bases from J, with 16 bases in between. The CDR3 spans 15 residues. Germline-derived CDR1 and CDR2 are SNHLY and FYNNEI. CDR3 DNA sequence: TGTGCCAGCAGTGAATATACGATCAGGGGAAATGGCTACACCTTC. It specifies CASSEYTIRGNGYTF.

Note on this clone: Other DNA sequences of this sample code for an identical CDR3. The J gene is TRBJ2-2, the V gene TRBV5-1; tentative D call: TRBD1 (6 bases). V dropped 4 bases and J dropped 6 bases, with 10 bases sitting between them. CDR3 size: 13 residues. The germline gives CDR1 SGHRS, CDR2 YFSETQ. In nucleotides, the CDR3 is TGCGCCAGCAGCCTAGAGGGGGCCGGGGAGCTGTTTTTT. It translates to CASSLEGAGELFF. Complete variable domain (other parts from reference TRBV5-1 and TRBJ2-2): KAGVTQTPRYLIKTRGQQVTLSCSPISGHRSVSWYQQTPGQGLQFLFEYFSETQRNKGNFPGRFSGRQFSNSRSEMNVSTLELGDSALYLCASSLEGAGELFFGEGSRLTVL.

This clone was counted once. J is TRBJ2-2 and V is TRBV5-1, with D perhaps matching TRBD2 (5 bases). Germline-derived CDR1 and CDR2 are SGHRS and YFSETQ. This CDR3 spans 15 amino acids. Trimming removed 2 bases from V and 3 bases from J, with 11 bases in between. The CDR3 region is CASSFEGADTGELFF. DNA for the CDR3: TGCGCCAGCAGCTTCGAGGGTGCCGACACCGGGGAGCTGTTTTTT.

This sequence joins TRBV6-5 and TRBJ1-2; 8 bases match TRBD1. The J segment lost 4 bases and the V segment lost 4 bases, leaving 11 bases of the junction unmatched. The CDR3 has 16 residues. CDR1 is MNHEY and CDR2 is SVGAGI in the germline V gene. The CDR3 spells CASSSYRDRPLYGYTF. The DNA for the CDR3 is TGTGCCAGCAGTTCTTACCGGGACAGGCCCCTCTATGGCTACACCTTC.

The V gene is TRBV5-3, the J gene TRBJ2-7, with no clear D. TRBV5-3 is an ORF, and what it does is uncertain. The CDR3 consists of 14 residues. V dropped 6 bases and J dropped 3 bases, with 16 bases sitting between them. In nucleotides, the CDR3 is TGTGCCAGAACCCCGCTCAGTATCGTCTACGAGCAGTACTTC. Its protein is CARTPLSIVYEQYF.

This chain connects TRBV6-5 to TRBJ2-7; no firm D call. Germline CDR1 and CDR2: MNHEY and SVGAGI. This CDR3 region has 11 residues. V gave up 2 bases and J gave up 5 bases, with 4 bases separating them. The CDR3 sequence is CASSYLDEQYF. CDR3 DNA sequence: TGTGCCAGCAGTTACCTAGACGAGCAGTACTTC.

As DNA, the CDR3 is TGCAGTGCCAGCCAGGGCTACGAGCAGTACTTC. It encodes CSASQGYEQYF. The chain recombines TRBV20-1 with TRBJ2-7, with a tentative D call TRBD1 (5 bases). V lost 6 bases, J lost 3 bases, and 9 bases lay in between. The CDR3 has 11 amino acids. Germline V CDR1 and CDR2: DFQATT, SNEGSKA (reference sequence).

The chain combines TRBV6-1 with TRBJ1-3; a possible D gene is TRBD1 (6 bases). CDR1 MNHNS and CDR2 SASEGT come from the germline V gene. CDR3 length: 15 amino acids. V lost 5 bases and J 4 bases, leaving 15 bases between the germline ends. CDR3 sequence (DNA): TGTGCCAGCAGTTTTCAAATAGGACAGGGAAACACCATATATTTT. It yields the protein CASSFQIGQGNTIYF.

V gene TRBV19 combines with J gene TRBJ2-5, with 11 bases fitting TRBD1. Germline V gives CDR1 LNHDA, CDR2 SQIVND (reference sequence). With 5 bases clipped from V and 4 bases from J, the junction kept 6 bases outside the gene matches. This CDR3 spans 15 amino acids. The CDR3 coding sequence is TGTGCCAGTAGTCCCCCCGGGACAGGGGGAGAGACCCAGTACTTC. Translated, it gives CASSPPGTGGETQYF.

This clone has only a few counts. V and J are TRBV7-8 and TRBJ1-1; 7 bases match TRBD1. Trimming at V came to 6 bases and at J to 10 bases, leaving 17 bases not matched to a gene. This CDR3 comprises 15 residues. The germline V gene has CDR1 SGHVS and CDR2 FQNEAQ. CDR3 in DNA: TGTGCCAGCAGTACGTGGGCTTCAAGGGACAGAGTAGCTTTCTTT. Residues: CASSTWASRDRVAFF.

This clone was counted only a few times. This chain uses TRBV5-6 with TRBJ2-3; 15 bases fit TRBD2. Trimming cost V 4 bases and J 4 bases; bases outside gene matches: 4. CDR3 length equals 16 residues. In germline, CDR1 is SGHDT, CDR2 YYEEEE. The CDR3 DNA sequence: TGTGCCAGCAGCAGGGGACTAGCGGGGGGCCCAGATACGCAGTATTTT. Protein: CASSRGLAGGPDTQYF. Based on the CDR3 plus reference TRBV5-6 and TRBJ2-3, the full variable domain is DAGVTQSPTHLIKTRGQQVTLRCSPKSGHDTVSWYQQALGQGPQFIFQYYEEEERQRGNFPDRFSGHQFPNYSSELNVNALLLGDSALYLCASSRGLAGGPDTQYFGPGTRLTVL.

This sequence joins TRBV5-1 and TRBJ2-1, with D maybe TRBD2 (5 bases). Germline V lookup: CDR1 SGHRS, CDR2 YFSETQ. This CDR3 is 16 amino acids long. Between the trimmed V and J ends, which lost 4 bases and 6 bases, there was a span of 20 bases. Here the CDR3 DNA reads TGCGCCAGCAGCATCGGTACTAGTTCTGATCTCAATGAGCAGTTCTTC. Translation gives CASSIGTSSDLNEQFF.

On this clone: One junction end does not reproduce the germline sequence, and a read error may be involved. CDR3 nucleotide sequence: TGCAGCGTCCGGGACAGGGGCCTCGGGTCCTACCAGGAGACCCAGTACTTC. This gives the protein CSVRDRGLGSYQETQYF. The V gene is TRBV29-1, the J gene TRBJ2-5; 10 nucleotides match TRBD1. CDR3 length equals 17 residues. Germline CDR1 and CDR2: SQVTM and ANQGSEA.

The chain uses TRBV18 and TRBJ2-1; 7 positions agree with TRBD2. Germline V gives CDR1 KGHSH, CDR2 LQKENI. This CDR3 has 14 residues. J lost 8 bases, V lost 3 bases, and 7 bases had no gene match. The CDR3 nucleotides read TGTGCCAGCTCACCCGGGAGGAGAATAGATGAGCAGTTCTTC. This translates into CASSPGRRIDEQFF.

This clone has more than one count but fewer than ten. The chain recombines TRBV29-1 with TRBJ2-7, with TRBD2 matching 8 bases. With V trimmed by 6 bases and J by 3 bases, 7 bases remained unmatched. Germline V gene data show CDR1 as SQVTM and CDR2 as ANQGSEA. The CDR3 runs to 13 residues. This CDR3 reads CSVGGVVVYEQYF. Written as DNA, the CDR3 is TGCAGCGTCGGGGGGGTAGTTGTCTACGAGCAGTACTTC.

The chain combines TRBV18 with TRBJ2-5; D is possibly TRBD1 (5 bases). The V and J ends lost 5 bases and 3 bases respectively, with 10 bases between them. CDR3 length: 13 residues. CDR1 is KGHSH and CDR2 is LQKENI in the germline V gene. Written as DNA, the CDR3 is TGTGCCAGCTCATCGACAGTGGAAGAGACCCAGTACTTC. Encoded protein: CASSSTVEETQYF.

The chain joins TRBV15 to TRBJ2-3, with 9 bases identical to TRBD2. V gave up 5 bases and J gave up 4 bases; unmatched junction bases: 4. Per the germline V gene, CDR1 is LNHNV and CDR2 is YYDKDF (reference sequence). CDR3 length: 14 amino acids. In DNA, the CDR3 is TGTGCCACCAGCGGGACTAGCCTGCCAGATACGCAGTATTTT. The encoded protein is CATSGTSLPDTQYF.

The chain is built from TRBV5-4 and TRBJ2-7, with TRBD2 matching over 9 bases. Germline CDR1 and CDR2: SGHNT and YYREEE (reference sequence). V trimming: 2 bases; J trimming: 5 bases; junction bases outside the gene matches: 14. This CDR3 has 17 residues. CDR3: CASSLIPRVAGVDEQYF. CDR3 in DNA: TGTGCCAGCAGCTTAATTCCTCGAGTAGCGGGAGTCGACGAGCAGTACTTC.

The CDR3 DNA reads TGTGCCACCAGCAGAGAGGGACTGAACACCGGGGAGCTGTTTTTT. Its translation is CATSREGLNTGELFF. The gene calls are TRBV15 and TRBJ2-2, with D tentatively TRBD2 (6 bases). Germline assignment: CDR1 LNHNV and CDR2 YYDKDF (reference sequence). The ends were cut back, 0 bases at V and 1 base at J, with 6 bases in the middle. This CDR3 is 15 amino acids long.